These 19 T cell receptor beta chains share one sample of origin, sequenced in a study of cytomegalovirus exposure and HLA in healthy donors (dated by TCRdb to 2016 to 2017). The library relied on the immunoSEQ multiplex PCR assay. For the multiplex PCR, a mixture combining 60 forward primers for TCR Vbeta segments and 13 reverse primers for TCR Jbeta segments was used. TCRdb holds this immuneACCESS table with in-frame rearrangements only. Some clones are missing; in checked studies, unresolved V genes explain under half, and the rest has no known cause. This sample holds about 100,000 clones; roughly 76% were observed only once. Around 4% of the sample is held by the ten biggest clonotypes. The sequenced sample was PBMCs. The receptors originated from a middle-aged man in good health and CMV-seronegative.

The V gene is TRBV6-1, the J gene TRBJ1-1; 10 positions match TRBD1. Germline V lookup: CDR1 MNHNS, CDR2 SASEGT. V lost 6 bases, J lost 5 bases, and 9 bases stayed unmatched. This CDR3 has 15 residues. The CDR3 here is CASRPGQGLDTEAFF. The DNA of the CDR3 is TGTGCCAGCAGGCCGGGACAGGGGTTGGATACTGAAGCTTTCTTT.

About this clone: One end of the junction is discordant with germline, which a read error may explain. The J gene is TRBJ1-1, the V gene TRBV7-9; maybe TRBD1 (5 bases). The CDR3 has 14 amino acids. Germline V gene sequence: CDR1 SEHNR, CDR2 FQNEAQ (reference sequence). CDR3 sequence: CSSSLSDGGTEAFF. The CDR3 nucleotides read TGTTCCAGCAGCTTATCCGATGGGGGGACTGAAGCTTTCTTT.

CDR3 bases: TGTGCCAGCAGCGGCCTACTAGCGGGGGTGAGTGAGCAGTTCTTC. As protein: CASSGLLAGVSEQFF. The gene calls are TRBV9 and TRBJ2-1; 11 positions agree with TRBD2. Germline-derived CDR1 and CDR2 are SGDLS and YYNGEE. V lost 3 bases to trimming and J lost 9 bases; unmatched junction nucleotides: 8. This CDR3 region has 15 residues. The complete variable domain, with remaining parts taken from reference TRBV9 and TRBJ2-1, reads DSGVTQTPKHLITATGQRVTLRCSPRSGDLSVYWYQQSLDQGLQFLIQYYNGEERAKGNILERFSAQQFPDLHSELNLSSLELGDSALYFCASSGLLAGVSEQFFGPGTRLTVL.

CDR3 DNA: TGTGCCAGCTCACCACCGGGAGCGGGGGGCAAAGATACGCAGTATTTT. It codes for CASSPPGAGGKDTQYF. This chain connects TRBV18 to TRBJ2-3; TRBD2 matches at 9 bases. J lost 5 bases, V lost 0 bases, and 6 bases had no gene match. The CDR3 totals 16 residues. Germline CDR1 and CDR2: KGHSH and LQKENI.

Remarks on this clone: A read error may produce the germline difference seen at one junction end. This chain connects TRBV6-4 to TRBJ2-2, with TRBD1 matching 10 bases. Germline CDR1 MRHNA, CDR2 SNTAGT. There are 14 residues in the CDR3. DNA of the CDR3: TGTGCCAGCCGGGGACAGGGGAACGCCGGGGAGCTGTTTTTT. Amino acids: CASRGQGNAGELFF.

This chain uses TRBV28 with TRBJ2-7; 9 nucleotides align to TRBD1. CDR1 and CDR2 (germline): MDHEN, SYDVKM. CDR3 length equals 14 residues. CDR3 coding DNA: TGTGCCTCCAAGGGACAGGGAAGGCCTTACGAGCAGTGCGTC. The encoded protein is CASKGQGRPYEQCV.

The chain is built from TRBV30 and TRBJ2-5; D is perhaps TRBD1 (5 bases). V dropped 1 base and J dropped 2 bases, with 8 bases sitting between them. The CDR3 covers 13 residues. Germline V CDR1 and CDR2: GTSNPN, SVGIG (reference sequence). The CDR3 loop is CAWSGGIQETQYF. The CDR3 bases are TGTGCCTGGAGTGGGGGCATACAAGAGACCCAGTACTTC. The full variable domain, rest sourced from reference TRBV30 and TRBJ2-5, is SQTIHQWPATLVQPVGSPLSLECTVEGTSNPNLYWYRQAAGRGLQLLFYSVGIGQISSEVPQNLSASRPQDRQFILSSKKLLLSDSGFYLCAWSGGIQETQYFGPGTRLLVL.

The sample holds a few counts of this clone. This chain joins TRBV4-2 and TRBJ2-5; 10 positions agree with TRBD1. The last part of the DNA fits TRBJ2-7 better; the J call may be wrong. This CDR3 is built from 14 residues. CDR1 LGHNA and CDR2 YNFKEQ come from the germline V gene. CDR3 in amino acids: CASSQGQGTYEQYF. CDR3 DNA: TGTGCCAGCAGCCAGGGACAGGGGACCTACGAGCAGTACTTC.

As concerns this clone: The junction differs from germline at one of its ends, possibly a read error. J is TRBJ2-7 and V is TRBV7-9, with 9 nucleotides matching TRBD1. This CDR3 is built from 15 residues. Germline V gives CDR1 SEHNR, CDR2 FQNEAQ (reference sequence). CDR3 sequence (DNA): TGTTCCAGCAGCCTTGGACAGGGGTTAGCCTACGAGCAGTACTTC. This translates into CSSSLGQGLAYEQYF.

The rearrangement joins TRBV4-1 to TRBJ1-4; D remains ambiguous. The CDR3 sequence is 15 residues long. The V gene's germline CDR1 is MGHRA and CDR2 YSYEKL. V was shortened by 1 base and J by 4 bases, with 10 bases between the two germline ends. CDR3 coding DNA: TGCGCCAGCAGCCAAGGAGGCCGCCTTAATGAAAAACTGTTTTTT. It codes for CASSQGGRLNEKLFF.

With respect to this clone: An end of the junction differs from the germline gene, which may be a read error. Here the CDR3 DNA reads TGCGCCAGCAGCTTGGCCTCAGCGAGGGGGCCGAAAACCGGGGAGCTGTTTTTT. Protein product: CASSLASARGPKTGELFF. V usage is TRBV5-1 and J usage is TRBJ2-2; 7 bases are a match to TRBD1. Germline V gene lookup returns CDR1 SGHRS and CDR2 YFSETQ. The CDR3 runs 18 residues. The whole variable domain, remainder taken from reference TRBV5-1 and TRBJ2-2, is KAGVTQTPRYLIKTRGQQVTLSCSPISGHRSVSWYQQTPGQGLQFLFEYFSETQRNKGNFPGRFSGRQFSNSRSEMNVSTLELGDSALYLCASSLASARGPKTGELFFGEGSRLTVL.

The sample holds one count of this clone. This chain joins TRBV6-1 and TRBJ2-7; the D gene is possibly TRBD2 (5 bases). CDR1 is MNHNS and CDR2 is SASEGT in the germline V gene. The CDR3 extends over 14 amino acids. The ends were cut back, 10 bases at V and 0 bases at J, with 16 bases in the middle. CDR3 bases: TGTGCCACTTCCCTCGAAGGGAGCTCCTACGAGCAGTACGTC. Its translation: CATSLEGSSYEQYV.

The genes are TRBV9 and TRBJ2-3; D is possibly TRBD2 (5 bases). Trimming cost V 6 bases and J 0 bases, with 20 bases left between them. CDR1 and CDR2 from the germline V gene are SGDLS and YYNGEE. CDR3 length: 17 residues. The CDR3 coding sequence is TGTGCCAGCACCCCCGAGGGATGGACTCATAGCACAGATACGCAGTATTTT. Amino acid sequence: CASTPEGWTHSTDTQYF.

The rearrangement links TRBV5-6 to TRBJ2-5; 9 bases fit TRBD1. CDR1 is SGHDT and CDR2 is YYEEEE in the germline V gene. V lost 4 bases to trimming and J lost 2 bases; unmatched junction nucleotides: 9. The CDR3 is made up of 16 amino acids. CDR3 protein: CASSAPRDREQETQYF. CDR3 bases: TGTGCCAGCAGCGCCCCCCGGGACAGGGAACAAGAGACCCAGTACTTC.

The V call is TRBV5-4, the J call TRBJ1-4; D not certain. V lost 1 base to trimming and J lost 0 bases, with 13 bases between them. The CDR3 has 17 residues. From germline, CDR1 is SGHNT and CDR2 YYREEE (reference sequence). CDR3 loop: CASSLLIGSATNEKLFF. The CDR3 DNA reads TGTGCCAGCAGCTTGCTTATCGGTTCTGCAACTAATGAAAAACTGTTTTTT.

The chain is built from TRBV6-4 and TRBJ2-6; 7 positions agree with TRBD1. The junction had 3 bases not matched to a gene; V was cut back by 5 bases and J by 2 bases. In germline, CDR1 is MRHNA, CDR2 SNTAGT. The CDR3 runs to 15 residues. The CDR3 is CASSSDRAGANVLTF. CDR3 in DNA: TGTGCCAGCAGTTCCGACAGGGCTGGGGCCAACGTCCTGACTTTC.

This clone was observed a few times. The V gene is TRBV4-1, the J gene TRBJ1-2; TRBD1 matches at 7 bases. V dropped 1 base and J dropped 0; count of bases not matched to a gene: 2. This CDR3 contains 15 residues. The germline V gene encodes CDR1 MGHRA and CDR2 YSYEKL. The CDR3 bases are TGCGCCAGCAGCCAAGCCGGGACAGCTAACTATGGCTACACCTTC. Translated, it gives CASSQAGTANYGYTF.

This clone was seen just once. V usage is TRBV5-8 and J usage is TRBJ2-3; 9 bases match TRBD2. The CDR3 extends over 16 amino acids. From germline, CDR1 is SGHTS and CDR2 YDEGEE. J gave up 6 bases and V 3 bases, and 11 bases lay outside the gene matches. CDR3 sequence reads: CASSSMTSGLGDTQYF. The CDR3 DNA is TGTGCCAGCAGCTCGATGACTAGCGGTTTGGGGGATACGCAGTATTTT.

The genes are TRBV19 and TRBJ1-6; 11 bases are a match to TRBD1. The CDR3 has 16 residues. J was trimmed by 8 bases and V by 3 bases; bases with no gene match: 6. Germline V gene lookup returns CDR1 LNHDA and CDR2 SQIVND (reference sequence). The CDR3, as DNA: TGTGCCAGTAGTATGATATCGGGACAGGGGGATTCACCCCTCCACTTT. It encodes CASSMISGQGDSPLHF.